This T cell receptor (beta chain) comes out of a study of tumor-infiltrating lymphocytes in localized non-small cell lung cancer. About the study: Patients included smokers and never-smokers with various histologies, some sampled after neoadjuvant chemotherapy. Broader study findings: Only some patients had TCR sequencing, depending on available tissue.

V shed 4 bases and J 0 bases; nucleotides not matched to a gene: 4. The CDR3 sequence is 15 residues long. Germline CDR1 and CDR2: SEHNR and FQNEAQ (reference sequence). Here immunoSEQ multiplex PCR was the method, and the copy in TCRdb shows in-frame clones only, minus some. Of 15,000 to 20,000 clones in the sample, roughly 76% were seen once. Regarding this clone: The antigen is undetermined.

The receptor comes from a human donor with non-small cell lung cancer. Source material: lung tumor tissue. The chain uses TRBV7-9 and TRBJ2-7; 9 nucleotides match TRBD1. For the CDR3, the DNA is TGTGCCAGCAGCTATGGACAGGGGAGCTCCTACGAGCAGTACTTC. Translating gives CASSYGQGSSYEQYF.